Listed here are 22 T cell receptor beta chains from one sample, sequenced in a study of OX40 agonist ivuxolimab in advanced cancers. Method: immunoSEQ multiplex PCR; TCRdb's copy keeps in-frame clones and lacks some. The table records about 50,000 clones, roughly 90% of them present only once. This sample comprised CD4+ or CD8+ T cells sorted from blood, obtained in a trial of the OX40 agonist ivuxolimab. These receptors were collected from an adult with an advanced solid tumor such as melanoma, head and neck, liver or kidney cancer.

This clone was recorded once. The V gene is TRBV7-9, the J gene TRBJ1-6; D is possibly TRBD1 (6 bases). CDR3 length: 14 residues. The V gene lost 5 bases and the J gene lost 9 bases, with 14 bases spanning the gap. Looked up from germline, CDR1 is SEHNR and CDR2 is FQNEAQ (reference sequence). The CDR3 DNA is TGTGCCAGCAGCCGGGACATCTTGGTTTCACCCCTCCACTTT. Translated: CASSRDILVSPLHF.

This clone occurred once. The chain recombines TRBV5-1 with TRBJ2-1; 10 bases fit TRBD2. Trimming removed 7 bases from V and 0 bases from J; junction bases left unmatched: 10. This CDR3 spans 17 amino acids. The germline gives CDR1 SGHRS, CDR2 YFSETQ. CDR3: CASSPLPSGGSYNEQFF. In DNA form, the CDR3 reads TGCGCCAGCTCGCCGCTTCCTAGCGGGGGCTCCTACAATGAGCAGTTCTTC.

The V gene is TRBV9, the J gene TRBJ1-1; D ambiguous. In germline, CDR1 is SGDLS, CDR2 YYNGEE. The CDR3 extends over 18 amino acids. The V end lost 2 bases, the J end lost 2 bases, and 22 bases lay between the germline ends. The CDR3 is CASSVSPRAGSGNTEAFF. Here the CDR3 DNA reads TGTGCCAGCAGCGTTTCACCAAGGGCTGGGTCCGGTAACACTGAAGCTTTCTTT. Supplemented by reference TRBV9 and TRBJ1-1, the full variable domain reads DSGVTQTPKHLITATGQRVTLRCSPRSGDLSVYWYQQSLDQGLQFLIQYYNGEERAKGNILERFSAQQFPDLHSELNLSSLELGDSALYFCASSVSPRAGSGNTEAFFGQGTRLTVV.

The chain joins TRBV9 to TRBJ2-3; 12 bases map to TRBD2. The CDR3 spans 15 residues. Trimming cost V 6 bases and J 4 bases; bases outside gene matches: 6. CDR1 and CDR2 (germline): SGDLS, YYNGEE. Written as DNA, the CDR3 is TGTGCCAGCACGACTAGCGGGAGATTGGCAGATACGCAGTATTTT. Protein sequence: CASTTSGRLADTQYF.

The rearrangement joins TRBV14 to TRBJ2-1; 10 bases are a match to TRBD2. The germline V gene has CDR1 SGHDN and CDR2 FVKESK. V lost 1 base and J lost 0; bases outside the gene matches: 9. The CDR3 extends over 19 amino acids. CDR3: CASSQGPSGSTSSYNEQFF. CDR3 bases: TGTGCCAGCAGCCAAGGCCCTAGCGGGAGTACGAGCTCCTACAATGAGCAGTTCTTC.

The CDR3 loop is CASSNGQGLYEQYF. CDR3 sequence (DNA): TGTGCCAGCAGTAACGGACAGGGGTTGTACGAGCAGTACTTC. This rearrangement joins TRBV6-6 to TRBJ2-7, with 9 bases fitting TRBD1. Germline-derived CDR1 and CDR2 are MNHNY and SVGAGI (reference sequence). The CDR3 is made up of 14 amino acids. V gave up 5 bases and J gave up 4 bases; unmatched junction bases: 6.

This clone has just one count. V gene TRBV29-1 combines with J gene TRBJ2-7; maybe TRBD2 (6 bases). V shed 0 bases and J shed 6 bases, with 15 bases lying between them. Germline values: CDR1 SQVTM, CDR2 ANQGSEA. The length of the CDR3 is 14 residues. CDR3 sequence: CSVEDSRDGGEQYF. Here the CDR3 DNA reads TGCAGCGTTGAAGATAGCCGGGACGGGGGCGAGCAGTACTTC.

The rearrangement joins TRBV7-3 to TRBJ2-1, with 9 bases that match TRBD1. The CDR3 is 15 residues long. CDR1 and CDR2 from the germline V gene are SGHTA and FQGTGA. V dropped 5 bases and J dropped 2; count of bases not matched to a gene: 4. The CDR3: CASSPTGGPYNEQFF. The DNA for the CDR3 is TGTGCCAGCAGCCCGACAGGGGGGCCCTACAATGAGCAGTTCTTC.

The rearrangement uses TRBV5-1 and TRBJ1-2; a possible D gene is TRBD1 (5 bases). V was pared by 5 bases and J by 7 bases, with 24 bases between. Germline assignment: CDR1 SGHRS and CDR2 YFSETQ. This CDR3 is built from 16 residues. The CDR3 region has the DNA TGCGCCAGCAGTCAAGACGTAGGGGACGTTTACTCTGGCTACACCTTC. As protein: CASSQDVGDVYSGYTF.

This chain links TRBV5-1 with TRBJ2-7; 9 nucleotides line up with TRBD1. CDR3 length: 14 amino acids. Germline V CDR1 and CDR2: SGHRS, YFSETQ. V lost 4 bases, J lost 5 bases, and 7 bases stayed unmatched. The DNA for the CDR3 is TGCGCCAGCAGCCTGGGACAGGGATTCCACGAGCAGTACTTC. It encodes CASSLGQGFHEQYF.

V and J are TRBV19 and TRBJ1-4; D is undetermined. Trimming took 6 bases from V and 0 from J, leaving 11 bases between them. The germline CDR1 and CDR2 sequences are LNHDA and SQIVND (reference sequence). CDR3 size: 15 residues. The CDR3 DNA sequence: TGTGCCAGTAGCGAGGCGGATGCAACTAATGAAAAACTGTTTTTT. Its protein is CASSEADATNEKLFF.

The chain joins TRBV7-6 to TRBJ1-4; D is unclear. V was clipped by 4 bases and J by 4 bases, with 7 bases between them. The CDR3 has 13 residues. Germline V gene lookup returns CDR1 SGHVS and CDR2 FNYEAQ. The CDR3 loop is CASSSLNNEKLFF. Here the CDR3 DNA reads TGTGCCAGCAGCTCTCTGAATAATGAAAAACTGTTTTTT.

The chain uses TRBV15 and TRBJ2-2; D possibly corresponds to TRBD1 (6 bases). The germline V and J ends were trimmed by 0 bases and 1 base, with 12 bases remaining between them. This CDR3 has 17 residues. Per the germline V gene, CDR1 is LNHNV and CDR2 is YYDKDF (reference sequence). The CDR3 reads CATSRDSGQLNTGELFF. DNA of the CDR3: TGTGCCACCAGCAGAGACTCGGGACAACTGAACACCGGGGAGCTGTTTTTT.

The chain couples TRBV19 to TRBJ2-7; D ambiguous. The CDR3 contains 15 residues. V was clipped by 3 bases and J by 6 bases, with 18 bases between them. Germline V CDR1 and CDR2: LNHDA, SQIVND (reference sequence). CDR3 nucleotide sequence: TGTGCCAGTAGTATTTATGGCGGCGGTTCGCTCGAGCAGTACTTC. This codes for CASSIYGGGSLEQYF.

The J gene is TRBJ2-3, the V gene TRBV10-2, with unresolved D. This CDR3 is 14 amino acids long. Trimming took 3 bases from V and 0 from J, leaving 7 bases between them. Germline-derived CDR1 and CDR2 are WSHSY and SAAADI. The CDR3 DNA sequence: TGCGCCAGCAGTGACGGATATAGCACAGATACGCAGTATTTT. Protein: CASSDGYSTDTQYF.

V is TRBV5-6 and J is TRBJ1-2, with D possibly being TRBD1 (6 bases). This CDR3 region has 14 residues. Trimming stripped 2 bases from V and 5 bases from J, with 13 bases between. The V gene's germline CDR1 is SGHDT and CDR2 YYEEEE. CDR3 sequence reads: CASSLVRGGYGYTF. CDR3 DNA: TGTGCCAGCAGCTTAGTCAGGGGAGGATATGGCTACACCTTC.

The chain uses TRBV6-5 and TRBJ1-5, with 7 bases lining up with TRBD1. Trimming cost V 4 bases and J 2 bases; bases outside gene matches: 5. Germline CDR1 MNHEY, CDR2 SVGAGI. This CDR3 has 15 residues. CDR3 in DNA: TGTGCCAGCAGTTGGGGACAGAACGGCAATCAGCCCCAGCATTTT. Translating it yields CASSWGQNGNQPQHF.

Only one count was recorded for this clone. The chain combines TRBV28 with TRBJ2-1; 8 bases map to TRBD1. Unmatched junction bases numbered 10, after V lost 6 bases and J lost 3 bases. The CDR3 has 16 amino acids. CDR1 MDHEN and CDR2 SYDVKM come from the germline V gene. For the CDR3, the DNA is TGTGCCAGCAGCTATTTGCAGGGGGCTTTCTACAATGAGCAGTTCTTC. As protein: CASSYLQGAFYNEQFF. Supplemented by reference TRBV28 and TRBJ2-1, the full variable domain reads DVKVTQSSRYLVKRTGEKVFLECVQDMDHENMFWYRQDPGLGLRLIYFSYDVKMKEKGDIPEGYSVSREKKERFSLILESASTNQTSMYLCASSYLQGAFYNEQFFGPGTRLTVL.

The chain employs TRBV7-3 and TRBJ1-1, with D hard to call. CDR3 length: 18 amino acids. Germline V gene data show CDR1 as SGHTA and CDR2 as FQGTGA. The V end was cut by 2 bases, the J end by 1 base, with 20 bases between. The CDR3, as DNA: TGTGCCAGCAGCTTAGGTGTAGGACGACATATTCGGAACACTGAAGCTTTCTTT. Encoded protein: CASSLGVGRHIRNTEAFF.

V usage is TRBV4-3 and J usage is TRBJ2-1, with TRBD1 identical over 8 bases. Germline-derived CDR1 and CDR2 are LGHNA and YSLEER. The CDR3 runs to 14 residues. The J segment lost 9 bases and the V segment lost 4 bases, leaving 8 bases of the junction unmatched. CDR3 nucleotides: TGCGCCAGCAGCCCAGCAACAGGGGGAGGTGAGCAGTTCTTC. Translated: CASSPATGGGEQFF.

V usage is TRBV4-3 and J usage is TRBJ2-7, with 7 bases that match TRBD1. From germline, CDR1 is LGHNA and CDR2 YSLEER. Trimming took 0 bases from V and 2 from J; bases not matched to a gene: 7. This CDR3 region has 16 residues. The CDR3 DNA reads TGCGCCAGCAGCCAAGAGCTTTGGGACAGAGCCTACGAGCAGTACTTC. As protein: CASSQELWDRAYEQYF.

This sequence joins TRBV7-6 and TRBJ1-5, with D possibly being TRBD1 (5 bases). Trimming stripped 2 bases from V and 7 bases from J, with 15 bases between. The CDR3 extends over 15 amino acids. Looked up from germline, CDR1 is SGHVS and CDR2 is FNYEAQ. CDR3 in amino acids: CASSLNGAPGQPQHF. The CDR3 coding sequence is TGTGCCAGCAGCTTAAACGGGGCGCCGGGGCAGCCCCAGCATTTT.